The clone carrying this T cell receptor (beta chain) was counted between two and nine times. The sample belongs to a study of cytotoxic CD8 clonotypes in ibrutinib-treated CLL. The protocol was immunoSEQ multiplex PCR, while the TCRdb copy is restricted to in-frame clones and leaves out a portion. The repertoire holds 150,000 or so clones, with approximately 80% as singletons. Per the germline V gene, CDR1 is GTSNPN and CDR2 is SVGIG (reference sequence). After removal of 0 bases from V and 5 bases from J, the junction contained 14 bases not matched to a gene. The CDR3 has 17 amino acids. The chain joins TRBV30 to TRBJ1-1; 8 bases fit TRBD1. The clonotype comes from a human donor with chronic lymphocytic leukemia. The sequencing used PBMCs, collected after 12 months of ibrutinib treatment. CDR3 in amino acids: CAWSVLITGGLGTEAFF. In DNA, the CDR3 is TGTGCCTGGAGTGTACTAATAACAGGGGGTCTGGGGACTGAAGCTTTCTTT. The full variable domain, completed using reference TRBV30 and TRBJ1-1, is SQTIHQWPATLVQPVGSPLSLECTVEGTSNPNLYWYRQAAGRGLQLLFYSVGIGQISSEVPQNLSASRPQDRQFILSSKKLLLSDSGFYLCAWSVLITGGLGTEAFFGQGTRLTVV.